Listed below are T cell receptor beta chains from one sample, sequenced in a study of blood T cell repertoires in COVID-19. Produced via immunoSEQ multiplex PCR; TCRdb's table is partial and in-frame only. The sample lists roughly 200,000 clones, around 76% seen once, with 7.8% in the top ten. The sequenced sample was peripheral blood. These TCRs come from an older woman with COVID-19, enrolled during active disease. The CDR3 runs from the conserved cysteine through the conserved F or W. The order of the fields is J gene, V gene, CDR3 protein.

TRBJ2-1	TRBV6-5	CASSFPTSGSDDEQFF
TRBJ2-7	TRBV10-3	CAISAPGQSREQYF
TRBJ1-1	TRBV5-1	CASSLGFEVINTEAFF
TRBJ2-3	TRBV29-1	CSAGRGVTDTQYF
TRBJ1-3	TRBV10-3	CATTDSGNTIYF
TRBJ2-3	TRBV9	CASSPPAGTRDTQYF
TRBJ1-6	TRBV9	CASSAETGRNSPLHF
TRBJ1-6	TRBV28	CASSLESDNSPLHF
TRBJ1-6	TRBV6-2/TRBV6-3	CASSYGSSYNSPLHF
TRBJ1-4	TRBV2	CASSDSPRTNEKLFF
TRBJ2-1	TRBV18	CASSPLGPGQGTNEQFF
TRBJ1-1	TRBV7-9	CASSSYYRGKDEAFF
TRBJ1-5	TRBV5-5	CASSLGTSNNQPQHF
TRBJ2-3	TRBV9	CASGYRGSTDTQYF
TRBJ2-2	TRBV6-4	CASSSGTGGSTGELFF
TRBJ2-3	TRBV19	CASSEFVEAQYF
TRBJ1-5	TRBV6-1	CASSEAGSDQRQHF
TRBJ1-5	TRBV18	CASSPGNRGNNQPQHF
TRBJ1-2	TRBV5-1	CASSLEAGSAFGYTF
TRBJ2-7	TRBV1	CTSSQEAGEHEQYF
TRBJ2-7	TRBV6-2/TRBV6-3	CASSEQQGNEQYF
TRBJ2-2	TRBV19	CASKSGTVYTGELFF
TRBJ2-3	TRBV10-1	CASSAHRNPTDTQYF
TRBJ2-3	TRBV21-1	CASSKVRGVPGDTQYF
TRBJ1-2	TRBV6-4	CASRGERHYGYTF
TRBJ1-5	TRBV7-3	CASSEGYNQPQHF
TRBJ1-1	TRBV4-3	CASSRAPTGRGSTEAFF
TRBJ2-7	TRBV5-1	CASSWTSGNYEQYF
TRBJ2-1	TRBV28	CASSLGLAGDEQFF